This T cell receptor beta chain was captured in a study of identical twins. Each CDR3 protein is one row after TCRdb ran MiXCR on the 5' RACE reads. The table shows over 600,000 distinct CDR3 sequences, with roughly 20% occurring only once. This clonotype appeared a few times. This CDR3 has 14 amino acids. V lost 4 bases, J lost 1 base, and 12 bases lay in between. The V gene's germline CDR1 is SQVTM and CDR2 ANQGSEA. The data were also submitted as part of a second study, on T cells expressing NK-cell markers. As reported in that work: A handful of donors showed these clonotypes also leading the CD3+CD56-NKG2C+ fraction.

The sequencing input was PBMCs. V gene TRBV29-1 combines with J gene TRBJ2-3; D unclear. The TCR sequence derives from a woman aged 18-35 years in good health. CDR3 sequence: CSVVEVRGTDTQYF. CDR3 nucleotide sequence: TGCAGCGTTGTCGAGGTTCGGGGCACAGATACGCAGTATTTT.